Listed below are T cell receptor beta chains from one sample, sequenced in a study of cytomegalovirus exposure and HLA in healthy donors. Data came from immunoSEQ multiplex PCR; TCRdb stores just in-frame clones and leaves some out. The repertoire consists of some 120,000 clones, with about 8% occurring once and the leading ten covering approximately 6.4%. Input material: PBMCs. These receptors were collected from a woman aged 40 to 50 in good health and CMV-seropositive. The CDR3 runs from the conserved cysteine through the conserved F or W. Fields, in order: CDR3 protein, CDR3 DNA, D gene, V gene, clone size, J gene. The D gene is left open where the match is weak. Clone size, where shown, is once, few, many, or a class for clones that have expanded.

CDR3 protein: CASSLDMYNEQFF
CDR3 DNA: TGTGCCAGCAGCTTGGACATGTACAATGAGCAGTTCTTC
D gene: NA
V gene: TRBV5-5
clone size: few
J gene: TRBJ2-1

CDR3 protein: CASTDRGDTGELFF
CDR3 DNA: TGTGCCAGTACCGACAGGGGAGACACCGGGGAGCTGTTTTTT
D gene: TRBD1
V gene: TRBV19
clone size: NA
J gene: TRBJ2-2

CDR3 protein: CASSLDGGAYNEQFF
CDR3 DNA: TGCGCCAGCAGCTTGGACGGGGGGGCCTACAATGAGCAGTTCTTC
D gene: TRBD2
V gene: TRBV5-1
clone size: NA
J gene: TRBJ2-1

CDR3 protein: CASSLTRQGTEQYF
CDR3 DNA: TGTGCCAGCAGTCTCACCCGACAGGGTACCGAGCAGTACTTC
D gene: TRBD1
V gene: TRBV27
clone size: few
J gene: TRBJ2-7

CDR3 protein: CASSYQFRGPEQYF
CDR3 DNA: TGTGCCAGCAGTTACCAGTTCAGGGGTCCCGAGCAGTACTTC
D gene: NA
V gene: TRBV6-5
clone size: NA
J gene: TRBJ2-7

CDR3 protein: CASSFRDNYNNEQFF
CDR3 DNA: TGTGCCAGCAGCTTTCGGGACAATTATAACAATGAGCAGTTCTTC
D gene: NA
V gene: TRBV11-1
clone size: NA
J gene: TRBJ2-1

CDR3 protein: CASSEGLAVETQYF
CDR3 DNA: TGCGCCAGCAGTGAGGGACTAGCGGTGGAGACCCAGTACTTC
D gene: TRBD2
V gene: TRBV10-2
clone size: NA
J gene: TRBJ2-5

CDR3 protein: CASSLRQGRTEAFF
CDR3 DNA: TGCGCCAGCAGCCTCCGACAGGGGCGGACTGAAGCTTTCTTT
D gene: TRBD1
V gene: TRBV4-1
clone size: few
J gene: TRBJ1-1

CDR3 protein: CASSHLDRGGSNQPQHF
CDR3 DNA: TGTGCCAGCAGTCATTTGGACAGGGGCGGCAGCAATCAGCCCCAGCATTTT
D gene: TRBD1
V gene: TRBV27
clone size: few
J gene: TRBJ1-5

CDR3 protein: CAWQNPQLSYGYTF
CDR3 DNA: TGTGCCTGGCAGAACCCTCAGTTATCCTATGGCTACACCTTC
D gene: NA
V gene: TRBV30
clone size: few
J gene: TRBJ1-2

CDR3 protein: CASRMTENTEAFF
CDR3 DNA: TGTGCCAGTAGGATGACAGAGAACACTGAAGCTTTCTTT
D gene: NA
V gene: TRBV19
clone size: NA
J gene: TRBJ1-1

CDR3 protein: CASSGGGAYEQYF
CDR3 DNA: TGCGCCAGCAGCGGCGGGGGGGCCTACGAGCAGTACTTC
D gene: TRBD2
V gene: TRBV5-1
clone size: NA
J gene: TRBJ2-7

CDR3 protein: CASSRDTANYGYTF
CDR3 DNA: TGCGCCAGCTCCCGGGACACGGCTAACTATGGCTACACCTTC
D gene: NA
V gene: TRBV5-1
clone size: NA
J gene: TRBJ1-2